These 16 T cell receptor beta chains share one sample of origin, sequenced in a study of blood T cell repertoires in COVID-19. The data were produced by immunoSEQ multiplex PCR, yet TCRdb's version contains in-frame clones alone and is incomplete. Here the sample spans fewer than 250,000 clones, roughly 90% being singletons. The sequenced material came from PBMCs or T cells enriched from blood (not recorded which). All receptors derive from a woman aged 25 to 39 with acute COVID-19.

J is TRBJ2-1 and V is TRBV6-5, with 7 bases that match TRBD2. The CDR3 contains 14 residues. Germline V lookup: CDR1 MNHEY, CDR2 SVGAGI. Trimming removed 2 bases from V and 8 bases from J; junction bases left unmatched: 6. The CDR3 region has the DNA TGTGCCAGCAGTTACAGCGGGGTTTTAGATGAGCAGTTCTTC. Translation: CASSYSGVLDEQFF.

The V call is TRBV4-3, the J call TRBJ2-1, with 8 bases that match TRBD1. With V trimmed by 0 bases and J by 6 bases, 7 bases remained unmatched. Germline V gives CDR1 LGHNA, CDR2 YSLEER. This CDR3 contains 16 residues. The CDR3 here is CASSQDITGGFNEQFF. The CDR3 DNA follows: TGCGCCAGCAGCCAAGATATCACAGGGGGGTTCAATGAGCAGTTCTTC.

The CDR3 nucleotides are TGTGCCAGCTCACGCCTTTTGCCGCGCCTCTCCTACGAGCAGTACTTC. Its translation: CASSRLLPRLSYEQYF. J is TRBJ2-7 and V is TRBV18, with D uncertain. Trimming took off 4 bases at V and 0 bases at J, with 16 bases between the two ends. In germline, CDR1 is KGHSH, CDR2 LQKENI. CDR3 size: 16 residues.

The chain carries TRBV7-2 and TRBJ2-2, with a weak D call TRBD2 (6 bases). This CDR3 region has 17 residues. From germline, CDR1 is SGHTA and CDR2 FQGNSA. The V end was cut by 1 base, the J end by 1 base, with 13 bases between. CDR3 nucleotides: TGTGCCAGCAGCTTAGTAGGGGCCGGGGGGAACACCGGGGAGCTGTTTTTT. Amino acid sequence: CASSLVGAGGNTGELFF.

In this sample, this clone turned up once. The CDR3 region is CASSEGGQGLPPLHF. The CDR3 DNA reads as TGTGCCAGCAGTGAAGGGGGACAGGGGTTGCCACCCCTCCACTTT. The chain couples TRBV25-1 to TRBJ1-6; 10 bases align to TRBD1. CDR3 length: 15 amino acids. Germline loops: CDR1 MGHDK, CDR2 SYGVNS. Trimming took 2 bases from V and 11 from J; bases not matched to a gene: 6. The whole variable domain, remainder taken from reference TRBV25-1 and TRBJ1-6, is EADIYQTPRYLVIGTGKKITLECSQTMGHDKMYWYQQDPGMELHLIHYSYGVNSTEKGDLSSESTVSRIRTEHFPLTLESARPSHTSQYLCASSEGGQGLPPLHFGNGTRLTVT.

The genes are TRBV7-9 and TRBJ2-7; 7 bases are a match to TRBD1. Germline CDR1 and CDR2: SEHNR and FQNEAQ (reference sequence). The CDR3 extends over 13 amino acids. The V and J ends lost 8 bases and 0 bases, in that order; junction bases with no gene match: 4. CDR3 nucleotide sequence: TGTGCCAGCTCGGGACAGAACTCCTACGAGCAGTACTTC. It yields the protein CASSGQNSYEQYF.

CDR3 amino acids: CASSQGGGNSPLHF. Written as DNA, the CDR3 is TGTGCCAGCTCGCAGGGAGGGGGAAATTCACCCCTCCACTTT. The V gene is TRBV2, the J gene TRBJ1-6, with D perhaps TRBD1 (6 bases). The CDR3 sequence is 14 residues long. Germline V lookup: CDR1 SNHLY, CDR2 FYNNEI. V lost 8 bases, J lost 7 bases, and 15 bases lay in between.

In nucleotides, the CDR3 is TGTGCCAGCAGCGCCCTACAGGGGCGCACTGAAGCTTTCTTT. Residues: CASSALQGRTEAFF. The chain combines TRBV11-2 with TRBJ1-1, with 7 bases aligning to TRBD1. The CDR3 is 14 amino acids. Germline CDR1 and CDR2: SGHAT and FQNNGV. V gave up 5 bases and J gave up 4 bases; unmatched junction bases: 7.

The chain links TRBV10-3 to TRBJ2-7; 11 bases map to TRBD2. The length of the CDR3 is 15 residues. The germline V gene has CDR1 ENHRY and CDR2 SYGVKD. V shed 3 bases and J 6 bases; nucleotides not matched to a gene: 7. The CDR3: CAISDVLGTSGEQYF. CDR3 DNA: TGTGCCATCAGTGACGTTTTGGGGACTAGCGGCGAGCAGTACTTC.

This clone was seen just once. CDR3 coding DNA: TGTGCCATCAGTGAGTCGAATCAGGGGGAGACCCAGTACTTC. Translating it yields CAISESNQGETQYF. The chain recombines TRBV10-3 with TRBJ2-5, with D possibly matching TRBD1 (6 bases). CDR3 length equals 14 residues. Germline V lookup: CDR1 ENHRY, CDR2 SYGVKD. V was clipped by 0 bases and J by 5 bases, with 10 bases between them.

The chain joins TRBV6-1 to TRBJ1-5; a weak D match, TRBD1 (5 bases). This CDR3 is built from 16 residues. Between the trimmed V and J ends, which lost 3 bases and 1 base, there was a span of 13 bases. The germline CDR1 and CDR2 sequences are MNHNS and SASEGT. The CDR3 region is CASSESSDKSNQPQHF. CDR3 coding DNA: TGTGCCAGCAGTGAGTCTTCGGACAAAAGCAATCAGCCCCAGCATTTT.

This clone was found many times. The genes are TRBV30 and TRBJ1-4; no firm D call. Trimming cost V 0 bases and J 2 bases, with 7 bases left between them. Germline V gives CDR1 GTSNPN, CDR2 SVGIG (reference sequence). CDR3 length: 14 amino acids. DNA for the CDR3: TGTGCCTGGAGTGTACACGGGACTAATGAAAAACTGTTTTTT. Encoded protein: CAWSVHGTNEKLFF.

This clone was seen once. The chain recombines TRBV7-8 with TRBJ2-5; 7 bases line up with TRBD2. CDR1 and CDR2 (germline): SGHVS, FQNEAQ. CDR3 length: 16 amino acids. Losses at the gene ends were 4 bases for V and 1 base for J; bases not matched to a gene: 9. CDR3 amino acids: CASSSYGGRVQETQYF. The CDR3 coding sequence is TGTGCCAGCAGCTCATACGGAGGGAGGGTCCAAGAGACCCAGTACTTC.

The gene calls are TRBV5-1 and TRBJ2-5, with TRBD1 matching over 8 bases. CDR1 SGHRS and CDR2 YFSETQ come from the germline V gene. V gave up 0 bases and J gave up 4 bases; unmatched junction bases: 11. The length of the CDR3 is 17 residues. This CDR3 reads CASSLGPADRAGETQYF. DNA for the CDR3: TGCGCCAGCAGCTTGGGGCCGGCGGACAGGGCGGGAGAGACCCAGTACTTC. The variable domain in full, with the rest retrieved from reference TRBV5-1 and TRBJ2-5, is KAGVTQTPRYLIKTRGQQVTLSCSPISGHRSVSWYQQTPGQGLQFLFEYFSETQRNKGNFPGRFSGRQFSNSRSEMNVSTLELGDSALYLCASSLGPADRAGETQYFGPGTRLLVL.

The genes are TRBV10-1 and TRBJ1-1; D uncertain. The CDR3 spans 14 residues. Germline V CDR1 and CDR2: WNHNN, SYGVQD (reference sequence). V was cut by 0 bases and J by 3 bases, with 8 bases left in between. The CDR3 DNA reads TGCGCCAGCAGTGAGTCTGCGGTAGACACTGAAGCTTTCTTT. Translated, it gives CASSESAVDTEAFF.

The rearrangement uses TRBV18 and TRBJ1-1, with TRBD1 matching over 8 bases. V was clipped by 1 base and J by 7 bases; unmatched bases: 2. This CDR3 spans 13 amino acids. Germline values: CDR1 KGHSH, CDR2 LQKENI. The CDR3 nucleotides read TGTGCCAGCTCACCACGGACAGGGAATGAAGCTTTCTTT. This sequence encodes CASSPRTGNEAFF.